What follows are 10 T cell receptor beta chains derived from one specimen sequenced in a study of CD8 T cells in Susac syndrome. Random hexamers were used to reverse transcribe roughly 0.5 to 1 ug of RNA. MiXCR, run by TCRdb on the immunoSEQ multiplex PCR reads, gives a single entry per CDR3 protein. The repertoire includes 200,000 to 250,000 distinct CDR3 sequences, 94% of them detected once, and over 0.15% sits in the top ten. The sequenced sample was CD4+ T cells from PBMCs. The receptor set was obtained from a human donor with Susac syndrome.

The chain uses TRBV19 and TRBJ1-2; D ambiguous. The CDR3 extends over 14 amino acids. Germline loops: CDR1 LNHDA, CDR2 SQIVND (reference sequence). Trimming pared 7 bases from V and 0 bases from J, leaving 12 bases between. CDR3 sequence reads: CASTLDTANYGYTF. The CDR3 DNA is TGTGCCAGTACCCTAGACACCGCTAACTATGGCTACACCTTC.

This chain links TRBV16 with TRBJ1-2, with 7 bases aligning to TRBD1. The V gene end was trimmed by 4 bases and the J gene end by 4 bases; junction bases not matched to a gene: 6. The CDR3 runs to 14 residues. Germline CDR1 reads KGHSY; CDR2 reads FQNENV. CDR3 residues: CASSRGQAIYGYTF. The CDR3 bases are TGTGCCAGCAGCCGAGGACAGGCAATCTATGGCTACACCTTC.

This clonotype was detected a few times. The J gene is TRBJ2-7, the V gene TRBV7-2; D is uncertain. V shed 2 bases and J shed 6 bases, with 5 bases lying between them. The length of the CDR3 is 11 residues. Germline V gene sequence: CDR1 SGHTA, CDR2 FQGNSA. The CDR3 DNA is TGTGCCAGCAGCTTACCGAGCGAGCAGTACTTC. Protein product: CASSLPSEQYF. The whole variable domain, remainder taken from reference TRBV7-2 and TRBJ2-7, is GAGVSQSPSNKVTEKGKDVELRCDPISGHTALYWYRQSLGQGLEFLIYFQGNSAPDKSGLPSDRFSAERTGGSVSTLTIQRTQQEDSAVYLCASSLPSEQYFGPGTRLTVT.

The V call is TRBV6-2 or TRBV6-3, the J call TRBJ1-1, with D possibly matching TRBD1 (6 bases). V was trimmed by 5 bases and J by 6 bases, leaving 13 bases between them. Germline-derived CDR1 and CDR2 are MNHEY and SVGEGT. The CDR3 runs to 13 residues. This CDR3 is CASSPRDTSEAFF. In DNA, the CDR3 is TGTGCCAGCAGTCCCCGGGACACCTCTGAAGCTTTCTTT.

V and J are TRBV5-1 and TRBJ1-1, with unresolved D. The V end lost 2 bases, the J end lost 0 bases, and 11 bases lay between the germline ends. The CDR3 sequence is 15 residues long. Germline CDR1 is SGHRS and CDR2 is YFSETQ. The CDR3 sequence: CASSLLAQMNTEAFF. The CDR3 nucleotides are TGCGCCAGCAGCTTATTGGCCCAGATGAACACTGAAGCTTTCTTT.

The chain employs TRBV3-1 and TRBJ1-1; D perhaps matches TRBD1 (6 bases). Trimming stripped 1 base from V and 8 bases from J, with 11 bases between. Germline assignment: CDR1 LGHDT and CDR2 YNNKEL (reference sequence). The CDR3 length is 13 residues. Written as DNA, the CDR3 is TGTGCCAGCAGCCAAGGGACAGCTCACGAAGCTTTCTTT. Protein sequence: CASSQGTAHEAFF.

This chain links TRBV30 with TRBJ1-4; D remains ambiguous. In germline, CDR1 is GTSNPN, CDR2 SVGIG (reference sequence). Trimming cost V 3 bases and J 5 bases, with 7 bases left between them. The CDR3 length is 12 residues. CDR3 amino acids: CAWRLGNEKLFF. The CDR3 DNA reads as TGTGCCTGGAGGCTGGGAAATGAAAAACTGTTTTTT.

The chain is built from TRBV6-2 or TRBV6-3 and TRBJ2-3; 9 positions match TRBD2. CDR1 and CDR2 (germline): MNHEY, SVGEGT. The J segment lost 6 bases and the V segment lost 0 bases, leaving 7 bases of the junction unmatched. The CDR3 has 16 residues. The CDR3 loop is CASSYSRGGAEDTQYF. The CDR3 DNA follows: TGTGCCAGCAGTTACTCGCGCGGGGGGGCGGAGGATACGCAGTATTTT.

V usage is TRBV5-1 and J usage is TRBJ1-5; D might be TRBD1 (6 bases). Trimming stripped 4 bases from V and 7 bases from J, with 12 bases between. Germline V gene lookup returns CDR1 SGHRS and CDR2 YFSETQ. This CDR3 region has 13 residues. The CDR3: CASSIDTGQPQHF. The CDR3 nucleotides are TGCGCCAGCAGCATCGATACAGGGCAGCCCCAGCATTTT.

This clonotype was recorded only once. The chain carries TRBV4-1 and TRBJ1-5, with D unclear. Trimming took 5 bases from V and 4 from J, leaving 12 bases between them. There are 14 residues in the CDR3. Germline CDR1 MGHRA, CDR2 YSYEKL. CDR3 sequence reads: CASSWSGWNQPQHF. In DNA, the CDR3 is TGCGCCAGCAGCTGGTCTGGATGGAATCAGCCCCAGCATTTT.